This entry features one T cell receptor beta chain sequence. Its antigen is unidentified. Profiled with immunoSEQ multiplex PCR; TCRdb holds only in-frame clones, not every one. The repertoire includes just over 350,000 clones, about 88% of them detected once, and around 3% sits in the top ten. Treatment: 15 to 20 received Ad26.COV2.S at low or high dose, single or two shots; roughly five received placebo; per-sample allocation not given. Repertoires come from day 63 after the first vaccine or placebo injection. There are 15 residues in the CDR3. In germline, CDR1 is SGDLS, CDR2 YYNGEE. With 4 bases removed from V and 0 bases from J, the gap between germline ends came to 14 bases. The data originate from a study of Ad26.COV2.S vaccination and SARS-CoV-2 variants. For the study at large: The vaccine Ad26.COV2.S was put into the muscle once, or twice with 56 days between. Findings and caveats of the study: Vaccine and placebo recipients had similar non-spike TCR breadth.

The input for sequencing was peripheral blood, taken in a trial of Ad26.COV2.S vaccine versus placebo. The chain carries TRBV9 and TRBJ2-7; D is unclear. This sequence originates from a person aged 18 to 59 who received the Ad26.COV2.S COVID-19 vaccine or a placebo. The CDR3 DNA reads as TGTGCCAGCAGCCCCAGTGGCAGCAGCTCCTACGAGCAGTACTTC. Translation: CASSPSGSSSYEQYF.